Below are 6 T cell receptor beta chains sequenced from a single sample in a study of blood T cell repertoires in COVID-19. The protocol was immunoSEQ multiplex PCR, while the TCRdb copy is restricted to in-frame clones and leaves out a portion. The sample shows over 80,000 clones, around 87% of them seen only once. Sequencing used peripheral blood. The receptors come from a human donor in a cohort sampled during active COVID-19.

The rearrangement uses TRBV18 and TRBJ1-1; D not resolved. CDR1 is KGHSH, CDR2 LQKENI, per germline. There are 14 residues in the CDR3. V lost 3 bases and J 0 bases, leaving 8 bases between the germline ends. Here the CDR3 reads CASSPSGLNTEAFF. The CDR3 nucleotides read TGTGCCAGCTCACCGTCGGGGTTGAACACTGAAGCTTTCTTT.

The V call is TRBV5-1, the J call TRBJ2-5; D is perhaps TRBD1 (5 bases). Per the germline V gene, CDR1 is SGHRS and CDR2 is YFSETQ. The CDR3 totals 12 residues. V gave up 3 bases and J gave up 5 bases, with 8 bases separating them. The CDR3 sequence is CASSSPGETQYF. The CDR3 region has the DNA TGCGCCAGCAGCTCCCCAGGGGAGACCCAGTACTTC.

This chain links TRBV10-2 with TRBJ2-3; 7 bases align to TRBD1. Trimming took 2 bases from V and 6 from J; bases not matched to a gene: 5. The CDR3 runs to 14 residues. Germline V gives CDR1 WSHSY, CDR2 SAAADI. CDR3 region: CASSEGQGVDTQYF. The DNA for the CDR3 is TGCGCCAGCAGTGAGGGCCAGGGGGTGGATACGCAGTATTTT.

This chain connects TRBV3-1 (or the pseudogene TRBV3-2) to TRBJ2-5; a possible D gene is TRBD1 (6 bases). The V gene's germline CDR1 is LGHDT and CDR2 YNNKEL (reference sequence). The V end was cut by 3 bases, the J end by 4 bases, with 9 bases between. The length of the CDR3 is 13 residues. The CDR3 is CASSQGAVETQYF. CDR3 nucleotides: TGTGCCAGCAGCCAGGGGGCTGTAGAGACCCAGTACTTC.

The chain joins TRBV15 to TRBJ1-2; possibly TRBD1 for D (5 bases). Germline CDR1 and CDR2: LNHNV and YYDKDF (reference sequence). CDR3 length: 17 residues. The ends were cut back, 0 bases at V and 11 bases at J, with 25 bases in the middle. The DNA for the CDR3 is TGTGCCACCAGCAGAGATATTTCGGACATCCTCCCCGTAGGGTACACCTTC. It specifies CATSRDISDILPVGYTF.

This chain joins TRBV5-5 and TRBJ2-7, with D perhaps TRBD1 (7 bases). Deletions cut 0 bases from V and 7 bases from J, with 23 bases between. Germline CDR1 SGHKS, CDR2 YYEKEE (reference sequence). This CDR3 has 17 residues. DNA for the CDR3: TGTGCCAGCAGCTTGGGAGCCTTCCAGGGGGAGGCGGGGGAGCAGTACTTC. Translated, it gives CASSLGAFQGEAGEQYF.